The clone carrying this T cell receptor beta chain was seen many times. Because the CDR3's place on the DNA is in doubt, the DNA is left out and the CDR3 is given as listed by TCRdb. This sample was taken from a study of kidney transplant recipient with SARS-CoV-2 infection. TCRdb independently ran MiXCR on the reads; one entry per CDR3 protein. The data show approximately 240,000 distinct CDR3 sequences, 25% to 30% seen once. Ends included, the CDR3 has 19 residues. The sequence came from a male patient younger than 45 who had COVID-19 and was a kidney transplant recipient. Some T cells may possibly be graft donor cells. V gene TRBV7-5 combines with J gene TRBJ1-2. TRBV7-5 is classified as a pseudogene. Here the sequenced sample was a blood sample, taken at baseline and on roughly day 110 from a kidney transplant recipient. The CDR3 protein is CISVPETNYEVGKTYGYTF.